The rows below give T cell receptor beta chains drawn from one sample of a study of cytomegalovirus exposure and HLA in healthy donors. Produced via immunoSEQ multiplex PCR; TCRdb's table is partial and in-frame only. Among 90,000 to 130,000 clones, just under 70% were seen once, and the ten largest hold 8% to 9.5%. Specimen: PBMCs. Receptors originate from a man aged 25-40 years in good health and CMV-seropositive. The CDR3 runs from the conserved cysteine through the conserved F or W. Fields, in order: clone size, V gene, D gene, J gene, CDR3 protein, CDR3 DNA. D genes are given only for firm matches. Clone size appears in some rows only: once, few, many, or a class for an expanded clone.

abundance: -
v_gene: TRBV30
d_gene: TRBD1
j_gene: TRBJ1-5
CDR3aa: CAWSVKGAGQPQHF
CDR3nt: TGTGCCTGGAGTGTCAAGGGGGCGGGTCAGCCCCAGCATTTT

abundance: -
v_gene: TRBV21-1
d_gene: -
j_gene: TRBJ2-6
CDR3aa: CASSKGGQQSSGANVLTF
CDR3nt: TGTGCCAGCAGCAAAGGTGGGCAACAGAGCTCTGGGGCCAACGTCCTGACTTTC

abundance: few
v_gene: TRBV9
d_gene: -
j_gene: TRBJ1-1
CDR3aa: CASSRSRRDSMNTEAFF
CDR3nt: TGTGCCAGCAGCCGCTCAAGAAGAGACAGCATGAACACTGAAGCTTTCTTT

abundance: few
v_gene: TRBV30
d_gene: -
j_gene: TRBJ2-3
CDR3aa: CAWAPAGGDTQYF
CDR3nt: TGTGCCTGGGCCCCTGCGGGCGGGGATACGCAGTATTTT

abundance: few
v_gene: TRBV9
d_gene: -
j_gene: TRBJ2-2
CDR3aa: CASSVGMGATGELFF
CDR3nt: TGTGCCAGCAGCGTAGGTATGGGGGCCACCGGGGAGCTGTTTTTT

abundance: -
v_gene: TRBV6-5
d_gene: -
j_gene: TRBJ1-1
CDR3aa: CASSYSTRGRDTEAFF
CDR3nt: TGTGCCAGCAGTTACTCGACCAGGGGACGGGACACTGAAGCTTTCTTT

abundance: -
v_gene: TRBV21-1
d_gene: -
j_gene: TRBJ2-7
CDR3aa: CASSKRGTGFLYEQYF
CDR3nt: TGTGCCAGCAGCAAAAGGGGGACAGGGTTTCTCTACGAGCAGTACTTC

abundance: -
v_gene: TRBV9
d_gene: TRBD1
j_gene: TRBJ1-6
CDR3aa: CASSVQGGNSPLHF
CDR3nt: TGTGCCAGCAGCGTACAGGGGGGAAATTCACCCCTCCACTTT

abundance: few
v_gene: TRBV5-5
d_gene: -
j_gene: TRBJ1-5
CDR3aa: CASSLALSSGQPQHF
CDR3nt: TGTGCCAGCAGCTTAGCCCTGTCGTCCGGTCAGCCCCAGCATTTT

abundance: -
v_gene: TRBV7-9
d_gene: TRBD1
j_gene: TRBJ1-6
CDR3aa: CASSHVGQVRSPLHF
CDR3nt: TGTGCCAGCAGCCATGTGGGACAGGTTAGATCACCCCTCCACTTT

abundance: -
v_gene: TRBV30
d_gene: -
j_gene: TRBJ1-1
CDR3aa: CAYLNVVGAEAFF
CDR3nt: TGTGCCTACCTAAACGTGGTAGGGGCTGAAGCTTTCTTT

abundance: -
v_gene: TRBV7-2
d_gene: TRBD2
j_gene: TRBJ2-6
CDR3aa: CASSPVLAGISGANVLTF
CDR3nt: TGTGCCAGCAGTCCTGTACTAGCGGGGATCTCTGGGGCCAACGTCCTGACTTTC

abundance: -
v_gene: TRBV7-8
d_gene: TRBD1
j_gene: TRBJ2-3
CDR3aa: CASSSHRDRASDTQYF
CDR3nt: TGTGCCAGCAGCTCCCACCGGGACAGGGCCTCAGATACGCAGTATTTT

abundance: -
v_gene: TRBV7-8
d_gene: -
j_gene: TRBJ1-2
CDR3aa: CASSHRRVDYGYTF
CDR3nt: TGTGCCAGCAGCCATCGGCGGGTTGACTATGGCTACACCTTC

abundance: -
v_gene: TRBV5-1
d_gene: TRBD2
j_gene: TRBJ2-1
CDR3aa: CASSGYPRGEQFF
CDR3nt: TGCGCCAGCAGCGGCTACCCGCGGGGGGAGCAGTTCTTC

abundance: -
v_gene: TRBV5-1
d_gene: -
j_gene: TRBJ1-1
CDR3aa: CASSFQRDTEAFF
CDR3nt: TGCGCCAGCAGTTTCCAGAGGGACACTGAAGCTTTCTTT

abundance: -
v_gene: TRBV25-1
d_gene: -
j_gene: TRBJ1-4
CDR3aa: CASSVGGEGGNEKLFF
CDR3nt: TGTGCCAGCAGTGTAGGAGGAGAAGGGGGAAATGAAAAACTGTTTTTT

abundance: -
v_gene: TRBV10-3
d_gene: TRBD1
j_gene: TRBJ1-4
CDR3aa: CAISQNRGGTNEKLFF
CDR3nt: TGTGCCATCAGCCAGAACAGGGGAGGAACTAATGAAAAACTGTTTTTT

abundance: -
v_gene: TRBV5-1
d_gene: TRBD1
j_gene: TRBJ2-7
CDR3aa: CASSLGGWGDGRPGQGTSYEQYF
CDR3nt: TGCGCCAGCAGCTTGGGGGGCTGGGGGGACGGGAGACCGGGACAGGGTACCTCCTACGAGCAGTACTTC

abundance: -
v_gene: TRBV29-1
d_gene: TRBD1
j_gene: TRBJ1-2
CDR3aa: CSVESSGRGRVYGYTF
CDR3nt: TGCAGCGTTGAAAGTAGCGGCAGGGGGCGCGTCTATGGCTACACCTTC

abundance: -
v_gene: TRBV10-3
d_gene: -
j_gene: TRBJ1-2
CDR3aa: CAISESGGALDYTF
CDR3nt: TGTGCCATCAGTGAGTCGGGCGGGGCCTTGGACTACACCTTC

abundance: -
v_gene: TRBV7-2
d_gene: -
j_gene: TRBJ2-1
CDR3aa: CASSLADEQFF
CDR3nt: TGTGCCAGCAGCTTAGCCGATGAGCAGTTCTTC

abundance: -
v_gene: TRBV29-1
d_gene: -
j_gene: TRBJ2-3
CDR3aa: CSVEDLGDSGSTDTQYF
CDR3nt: TGCAGCGTTGAAGACTTAGGGGACTCAGGGAGCACAGATACGCAGTATTTT

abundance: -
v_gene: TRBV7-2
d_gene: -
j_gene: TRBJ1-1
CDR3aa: CASSLVTRETEAFF
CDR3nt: TGTGCCAGCAGCTTAGTTACTCGGGAAACTGAAGCTTTCTTT

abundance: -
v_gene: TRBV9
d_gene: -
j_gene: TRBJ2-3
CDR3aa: CASSLQDSGDTQYF
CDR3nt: TGTGCCAGCAGCCTGCAGGACTCCGGGGATACGCAGTATTTT

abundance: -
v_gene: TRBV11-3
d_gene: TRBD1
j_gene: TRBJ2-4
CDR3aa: CASSLSDRGTKNIQYF
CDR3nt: TGTGCCAGCAGCCTTTCGGACAGGGGAACCAAAAACATTCAGTACTTC

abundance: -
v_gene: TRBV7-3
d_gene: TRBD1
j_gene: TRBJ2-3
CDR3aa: CASSLGTGTDTQYF
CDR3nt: TGTGCCAGCAGCTTAGGGACAGGAACAGATACGCAGTATTTT

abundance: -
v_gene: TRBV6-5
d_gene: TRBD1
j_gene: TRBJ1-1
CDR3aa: CASSSGQGYTEAFF
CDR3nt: TGTGCCAGCAGTTCGGGACAGGGGTACACTGAAGCTTTCTTT

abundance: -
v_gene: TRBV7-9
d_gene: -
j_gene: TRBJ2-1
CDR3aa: CASSLIAGLGAQSYNEQFF
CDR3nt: TGTGCCAGCAGCCTCATAGCAGGGTTGGGGGCACAAAGTTACAATGAGCAGTTCTTC

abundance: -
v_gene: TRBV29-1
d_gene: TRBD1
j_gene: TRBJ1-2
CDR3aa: CSVVRDSNYGYTF
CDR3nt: TGCAGCGTCGTCCGGGACAGTAACTATGGCTACACCTTC

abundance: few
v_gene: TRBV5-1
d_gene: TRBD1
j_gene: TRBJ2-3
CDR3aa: CASSLAGQGAPDTQYF
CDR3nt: TGCGCCAGCAGCTTGGCGGGACAGGGGGCCCCAGATACGCAGTATTTT

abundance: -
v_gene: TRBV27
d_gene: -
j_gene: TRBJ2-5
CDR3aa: CASSSDPGLITAQYF
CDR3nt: TGTGCCAGCAGTTCTGACCCGGGACTGATAACCGCCCAGTACTTC

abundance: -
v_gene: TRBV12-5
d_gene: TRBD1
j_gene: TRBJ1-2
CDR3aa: CASGLVPPGTDYGYTF
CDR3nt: TGTGCTAGTGGTTTGGTACCCCCCGGGACAGACTATGGCTACACCTTC

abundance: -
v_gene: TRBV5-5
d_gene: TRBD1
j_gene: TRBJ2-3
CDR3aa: CASSLTGDGDTQYF
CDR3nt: TGTGCCAGCAGCTTGACAGGGGATGGAGATACGCAGTATTTT

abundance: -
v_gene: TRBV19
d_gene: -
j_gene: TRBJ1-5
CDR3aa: CASTGSQPQHF
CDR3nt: TGTGCCAGTACCGGGAGCCAGCCCCAGCATTTT

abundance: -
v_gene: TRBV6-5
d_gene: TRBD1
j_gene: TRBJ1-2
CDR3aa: CASSYGTGRDYGYTF
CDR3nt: TGTGCCAGCAGTTACGGGACAGGGAGGGACTATGGCTACACCTTC

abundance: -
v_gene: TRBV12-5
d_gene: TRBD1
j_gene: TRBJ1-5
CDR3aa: CASGLQGMRVSNQPQHF
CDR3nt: TGTGCTAGTGGTTTACAGGGGATGAGGGTAAGCAATCAGCCCCAGCATTTT

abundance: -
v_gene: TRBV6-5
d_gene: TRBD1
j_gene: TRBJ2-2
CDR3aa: CASSRGQANTGELFF
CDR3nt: TGTGCCAGCAGCCGCGGACAGGCGAACACCGGGGAGCTGTTTTTT

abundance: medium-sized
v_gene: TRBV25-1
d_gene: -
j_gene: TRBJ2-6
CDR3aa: CASSVGGSSGANVLTF
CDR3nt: TGTGCCAGCAGTGTTGGAGGAAGCTCTGGGGCCAACGTCCTGACTTTC

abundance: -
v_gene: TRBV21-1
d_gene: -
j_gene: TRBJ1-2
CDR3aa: CASSSRRDIRPNYGYTF
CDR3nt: TGTGCCAGCAGCTCCCGCCGGGACATTCGACCTAACTATGGCTACACCTTC

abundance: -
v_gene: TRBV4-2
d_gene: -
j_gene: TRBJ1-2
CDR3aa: CASSQDYGGNYGYTF
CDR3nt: TGTGCCAGCAGCCAAGATTACGGGGGGAACTATGGCTACACCTTC

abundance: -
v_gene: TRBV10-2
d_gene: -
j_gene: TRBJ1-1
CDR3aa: CASSEDSNTEAFF
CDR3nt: TGCGCCAGCAGTGAGGACTCAAACACTGAAGCTTTCTTT

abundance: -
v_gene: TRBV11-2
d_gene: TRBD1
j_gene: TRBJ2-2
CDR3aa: CASSRDRGKLFF
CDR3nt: TGTGCCAGCAGCCGGGACAGGGGAAAGCTGTTTTTT

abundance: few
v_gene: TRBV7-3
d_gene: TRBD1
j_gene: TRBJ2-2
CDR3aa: CASGTGAGELFF
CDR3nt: TGTGCTTCAGGGACAGGGGCCGGGGAGCTGTTTTTT

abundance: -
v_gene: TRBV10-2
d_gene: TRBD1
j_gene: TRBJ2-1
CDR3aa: CASRWDRWDEQFF
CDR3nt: TGCGCCAGCCGATGGGACAGGTGGGATGAGCAGTTCTTC

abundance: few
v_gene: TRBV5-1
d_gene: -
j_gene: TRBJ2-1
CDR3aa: CASSPVAVTYNEQFF
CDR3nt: TGCGCCAGCAGCCCGGTAGCGGTGACCTACAATGAGCAGTTCTTC

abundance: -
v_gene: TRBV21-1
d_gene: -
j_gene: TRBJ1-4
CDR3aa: CASSTGERVTNEKLFF
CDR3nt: TGTGCCAGCAGCACGGGAGAGCGAGTAACTAATGAAAAACTGTTTTTT

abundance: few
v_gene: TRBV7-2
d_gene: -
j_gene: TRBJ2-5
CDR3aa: CASSPKGETQYF
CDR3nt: TGTGCCAGCAGCCCCAAGGGGGAGACCCAGTACTTC

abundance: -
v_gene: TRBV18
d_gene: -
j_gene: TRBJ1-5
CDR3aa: CASSTHTRQPQHF
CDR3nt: TGTGCCAGCTCAACGCACACCCGCCAGCCCCAGCATTTT

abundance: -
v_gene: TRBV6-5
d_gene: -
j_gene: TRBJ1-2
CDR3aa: CASSYTRRGEVGGYTF
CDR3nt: TGTGCCAGCAGTTATACCCGGCGGGGCGAAGTTGGTGGCTACACCTTC

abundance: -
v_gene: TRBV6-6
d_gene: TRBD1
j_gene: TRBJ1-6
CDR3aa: CASSYGGQETSPLHF
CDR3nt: TGTGCCAGCAGTTACGGGGGACAGGAGACGTCACCCCTCCACTTT

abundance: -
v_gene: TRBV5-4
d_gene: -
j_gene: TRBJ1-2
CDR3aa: CASTTAMEKGYTF
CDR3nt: TGTGCCAGCACGACAGCTATGGAAAAAGGCTACACCTTC